The 24 T cell receptor beta chains listed next were all sequenced from one sample in a study of T cells in Graves' hyperthyroidism and ophthalmopathy. Authors of the study amplified TCR beta CDR3 regions from RNA transcripts. TCR CDR3 regions were first amplified by RT-PCR with HTBI primers. TCRdb re-called the multiplex PCR reads with MiXCR, one entry per CDR3 protein. The table includes about 360,000 distinct CDR3 sequences, about 13% detected once. Material: blood. The source of these receptors is a man aged 25 to 40 with Graves' hyperthyroidism that later progressed to Graves' ophthalmopathy.

In this sample, this clonotype turned up many times. This chain uses TRBV2 with TRBJ2-1; 9 bases are shared with TRBD2. The CDR3 is 15 amino acids. Germline values: CDR1 SNHLY, CDR2 FYNNEI. Losses at the gene ends were 4 bases for V and 5 bases for J; bases not matched to a gene: 6. Written as DNA, the CDR3 is TGTGCCAGCAGTGTAAGGCTAGCGGGAAACAATGAGCAGTTCTTC. It encodes CASSVRLAGNNEQFF.

This clonotype was counted between two and nine times. This chain joins TRBV20-1 and TRBJ1-1; 7 nucleotides match TRBD1. V lost 3 bases to trimming and J lost 0 bases; unmatched junction nucleotides: 13. Looked up from germline, CDR1 is DFQATT and CDR2 is SNEGSKA (reference sequence). The CDR3 extends over 17 amino acids. As DNA, the CDR3 is TGCAGTGCTAGCCGCAAGACAGGGCTTGGGGTGAACACTGAAGCTTTCTTT. Amino acids: CSASRKTGLGVNTEAFF.

Turning to this clonotype: This may be a read error, as it is one base from a much larger clone. The chain links TRBV20-1 to TRBJ2-2; the D is unclear. CDR1 DFQATT and CDR2 SNEGSKA come from the germline V gene (reference sequence). Trimming pared 3 bases from V and 6 bases from J, leaving 11 bases between. The CDR3 is made up of 13 amino acids. The CDR3 sequence is CSASRENAGELFF. As DNA, the CDR3 is TGCAGTGCTAGTCGTGAAAACGCCGGGGAGCTGTTTTTT.

This clonotype occurred many times. CDR3 residues: CASSQPSAGTGIYNEQFF. Here the CDR3 DNA reads TGTGCCAGCAGCCAACCAAGTGCCGGGACAGGGATCTACAATGAGCAGTTCTTC. V gene TRBV3-1 combines with J gene TRBJ2-1, with 9 bases that match TRBD1. Unmatched junction bases numbered 11, after V lost 2 bases and J lost 3 bases. CDR3 size: 18 residues. The germline CDR1 and CDR2 sequences are LGHDT and YNNKEL (reference sequence).

This chain links TRBV4-1 with TRBJ2-1; D perhaps matches TRBD2 (6 bases). CDR3 length: 17 amino acids. In germline, CDR1 is MGHRA, CDR2 YSYEKL. V dropped 4 bases and J dropped 2 bases, with 18 bases sitting between them. The CDR3 loop is CASSPETGTSTYNEQFF. The CDR3 DNA is TGCGCCAGCAGCCCCGAAACCGGGACTTCGACCTACAATGAGCAGTTCTTC.

J is TRBJ2-1 and V is TRBV4-1; weak D call: TRBD2 (5 bases). The CDR3 consists of 15 residues. V was trimmed by 1 base and J by 5 bases, leaving 12 bases between them. The germline CDR1 and CDR2 sequences are MGHRA and YSYEKL. Written as DNA, the CDR3 is TGCGCCAGCAGCCAAGTGGCTAGCAGTAACAATGAGCAGTTCTTC. Translating gives CASSQVASSNNEQFF.

The chain recombines TRBV20-1 with TRBJ2-3; D might be TRBD2 (5 bases). The CDR3 runs 13 residues. Trimming left V 7 bases short and J 0 bases short, with 11 bases between. Germline CDR1 is DFQATT and CDR2 is SNEGSKA (reference sequence). DNA for the CDR3: TGCAGTGGTCTAGCCCCTAGCACAGATACGCAGTATTTT. Its protein product is CSGLAPSTDTQYF.

This clonotype was seen many times. V usage is TRBV10-3 and J usage is TRBJ1-5, with unresolved D. Germline loops: CDR1 ENHRY, CDR2 SYGVKD. V lost 7 bases, J lost 5 bases, and 12 bases lay in between. The CDR3 sequence is 13 residues long. In DNA form, the CDR3 reads TGTGCCATCAAGGCGGGTGGGCATCAGCCCCAGCATTTT. Amino acids: CAIKAGGHQPQHF.

This rearrangement joins TRBV20-1 to TRBJ1-6, with a weak D call TRBD1 (5 bases). There are 15 residues in the CDR3. The germline V gene encodes CDR1 DFQATT and CDR2 SNEGSKA (reference sequence). V was clipped by 4 bases and J by 4 bases, with 14 bases between them. CDR3 residues: CSAKSGTGYNSPLHF. As DNA, the CDR3 is TGCAGTGCTAAATCCGGGACCGGGTATAATTCACCCCTCCACTTT.

This clonotype was counted many times. The J gene is TRBJ2-7, the V gene TRBV6-2 or TRBV6-3, with 8 bases identical to TRBD2. Germline lookup yields CDR1 MNHEY and CDR2 SVGEGT. The CDR3 runs to 15 residues. With 5 bases clipped from V and 5 bases from J, the junction kept 11 bases outside the gene matches. For the CDR3, the DNA is TGTGCCAGCAGTCTGGGGACTAGATCAGTCAACGAGCAGTACTTC. It is translated as CASSLGTRSVNEQYF.

The chain joins TRBV15 to TRBJ2-2; D perhaps matches TRBD1 (6 bases). Germline V gene data show CDR1 as LNHNV and CDR2 as YYDKDF (reference sequence). There are 14 residues in the CDR3. The germline V and J ends were trimmed by 2 bases and 4 bases, with 8 bases remaining between them. The CDR3 bases are TGTGCCACCAGCAGACAAGGGGGCACCGGGGAGCTGTTTTTT. This translates into CATSRQGGTGELFF.

The table lists this clonotype with a few counts. J is TRBJ1-1 and V is TRBV6-2 or TRBV6-3; no reliable D call. Germline V lookup: CDR1 MNHEY, CDR2 SVGEGT. The length of the CDR3 is 13 residues. Between the trimmed V and J ends, which lost 4 bases and 6 bases, there was a span of 12 bases. The CDR3 DNA reads as TGTGCCAGCAGTTCCCCGCTTGGGGCTGAAGCTTTCTTT. It specifies CASSSPLGAEAFF.

This rearrangement joins TRBV5-1 to TRBJ2-7; D ambiguous. The V end was cut by 3 bases, the J end by 7 bases, with 20 bases between. Germline CDR1 and CDR2: SGHRS and YFSETQ. The CDR3 contains 15 residues. The CDR3 DNA sequence: TGCGCCAGCAGCTCCCTAAGTCGTCAGAAAGGGGAGCAGTACTTC. It specifies CASSSLSRQKGEQYF.

In its sample, this clonotype was seen many times. The rearrangement links TRBV7-9 to TRBJ2-6, with D maybe TRBD1 (6 bases). V shed 3 bases and J shed 0 bases, with 15 bases lying between them. Germline CDR1 reads SEHNR; CDR2 reads FQNEAQ (reference sequence). CDR3 size: 18 residues. The CDR3 sequence is CASSFVPGHSSGANVLTF. CDR3 in DNA: TGTGCCAGCAGCTTCGTCCCGGGACACAGCTCTGGGGCCAACGTCCTGACTTTC.

V is TRBV5-1 and J is TRBJ1-4; weak D call: TRBD1 (6 bases). V gave up 1 base and J gave up 0 bases, with 19 bases separating them. Per germline, CDR1 SGHRS and CDR2 YFSETQ. This CDR3 comprises 19 residues. This chain's CDR3 is CASSLSPGVRDATNEKLFF. The CDR3 region has the DNA TGCGCCAGCAGCTTGTCTCCAGGGGTGAGAGATGCAACTAATGAAAAACTGTTTTTT.

This clonotype showed up just a few times. This chain connects TRBV4-1 to TRBJ2-5, with D tentatively TRBD2 (6 bases). V was trimmed by 5 bases and J by 5 bases, leaving 12 bases between them. This CDR3 has 13 amino acids. CDR1 and CDR2 from the germline V gene are MGHRA and YSYEKL. The CDR3 sequence: CASSGAGRETQYF. The DNA for the CDR3 is TGCGCCAGCAGCGGCGCGGGGCGCGAGACCCAGTACTTC.

This clonotype came up many times. This chain links TRBV6-2 or TRBV6-3 with TRBJ1-6; tentative D call: TRBD1 (6 bases). CDR3 length: 14 residues. Germline V lookup: CDR1 MNHEY, CDR2 SVGEGT. V lost 2 bases and J 7 bases, leaving 9 bases between the germline ends. The CDR3 sequence: CASSYKGENSPLHF. In DNA form, the CDR3 reads TGTGCCAGCAGTTACAAGGGGGAAAATTCACCCCTCCACTTT.

This clonotype showed up just a few times. The J gene is TRBJ2-7, the V gene TRBV7-9; TRBD2 matches at 11 bases. The CDR3 has 15 amino acids. Germline lookup yields CDR1 SEHNR and CDR2 FQNEAQ (reference sequence). Trimming removed 6 bases from V and 0 bases from J; junction bases left unmatched: 4. CDR3 DNA: TGTGCCAGCAGTCTGACTAGCGGGGACTCCTACGAGCAGTACTTC. This codes for CASSLTSGDSYEQYF.

This clonotype was recorded a few times. The chain has TRBV5-6 and TRBJ1-2; D unresolved. CDR1 SGHDT and CDR2 YYEEEE come from the germline V gene. CDR3 length: 14 residues. V lost 0 bases and J 5 bases, leaving 11 bases between the germline ends. The CDR3 sequence is CASSLARTGYGYTF. The CDR3 DNA reads TGTGCCAGCAGCTTGGCCCGGACCGGATATGGCTACACCTTC.

The chain has TRBV9 and TRBJ2-7; D remains ambiguous. From germline, CDR1 is SGDLS and CDR2 YYNGEE. Trimming pared 2 bases from V and 3 bases from J, leaving 12 bases between. CDR3 size: 14 residues. The DNA for the CDR3 is TGTGCCAGCAGCGTGGGTCTAGAGCTCTACGAGCAGTACTTC. Its protein is CASSVGLELYEQYF.

This clonotype has more than one count but fewer than ten. The chain is built from TRBV9 and TRBJ2-3; 14 positions agree with TRBD2. Germline CDR1 reads SGDLS; CDR2 reads YYNGEE. This CDR3 region has 16 residues. The V gene end was trimmed by 3 bases and the J gene end by 4 bases; junction bases not matched to a gene: 4. The CDR3: CASSGLAGGQADTQYF. The CDR3 DNA reads as TGTGCCAGCAGCGGACTAGCGGGGGGGCAGGCAGATACGCAGTATTTT.

Of note for this clonotype: An end of the junction does not agree with germline; a read error may underlie this. The V and J genes are TRBV7-6 and TRBJ1-5; 12 bases line up with TRBD1. The germline CDR1 and CDR2 sequences are SGHVS and FNYEAQ. The CDR3 length is 15 residues. DNA for the CDR3: TGTGCCAGCAGTTCCGGGACAGGGGGCAAGCAGCCCCAGCATTTT. As protein: CASSSGTGGKQPQHF.

Ten or more counts support this clonotype. This chain joins TRBV12-5 and TRBJ2-7; D is possibly TRBD1 or TRBD2 (5 bases each). The CDR3 runs to 11 residues. V lost 2 bases and J lost 7, with 6 bases in between. CDR1 and CDR2 (germline): LGHNT, FRNRAP. In DNA form, the CDR3 reads TGTGCTAGTGGTTTGTGGGGGGAGCAGTACTTC. It is translated as CASGLWGEQYF.

A few counts support this clonotype. The chain links TRBV6-1 to TRBJ2-5, with D possibly matching TRBD1 (7 bases). Germline CDR1 MNHNS, CDR2 SASEGT. This CDR3 is 15 amino acids long. With 4 bases removed from V and 4 bases from J, the gap between germline ends came to 16 bases. CDR3 region: CASSVGQGGGETQYF. CDR3 in DNA: TGTGCCAGCAGTGTAGGGCAGGGGGGTGGAGAGACCCAGTACTTC.